This paragraph reports one T cell receptor (beta chain). This sample was included in a study of OX40 agonist ivuxolimab in advanced cancers. Sequencing was performed with immunoSEQ multiplex PCR; in TCRdb, only in-frame clones are kept and a portion is missing. The data contain 30,000 to 45,000 clones, about nine tenths of them singletons. V shed 3 bases and J 9 bases; nucleotides not matched to a gene: 11. Germline V gene data show CDR1 as SGHTA and CDR2 as FQGNSA. The CDR3 has 17 residues. This material consisted of CD4+ or CD8+ T cells sorted from blood, taken in a trial of the OX40 agonist ivuxolimab. This TCR was sampled from an adult with an advanced solid tumor such as melanoma, head and neck, liver or kidney cancer. The chain combines TRBV7-2 with TRBJ2-1; the match to TRBD2 covers 13 bases. Here the CDR3 DNA reads TGTGCCAGCAGCTTGTCAACTCCGGGACTAGCGGGACGTGAGCAGTTCTTC. Protein: CASSLSTPGLAGREQFF.